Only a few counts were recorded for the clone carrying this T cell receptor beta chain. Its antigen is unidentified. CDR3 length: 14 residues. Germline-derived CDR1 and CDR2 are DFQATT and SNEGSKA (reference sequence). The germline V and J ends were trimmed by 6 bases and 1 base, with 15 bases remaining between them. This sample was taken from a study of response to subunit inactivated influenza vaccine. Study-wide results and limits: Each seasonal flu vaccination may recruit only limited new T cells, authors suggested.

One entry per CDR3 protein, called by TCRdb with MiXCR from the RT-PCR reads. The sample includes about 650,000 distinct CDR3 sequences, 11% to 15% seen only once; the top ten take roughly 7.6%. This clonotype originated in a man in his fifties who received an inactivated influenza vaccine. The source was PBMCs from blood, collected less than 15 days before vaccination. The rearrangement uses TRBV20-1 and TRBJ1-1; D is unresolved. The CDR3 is CSARLSYSNTEAFF. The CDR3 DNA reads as TGCAGTGCCAGGCTAAGCTATTCGAACACTGAAGCTTTCTTT.